This is a list of T cell receptor beta chains from one sample in a study of monozygotic twins with inflammatory bowel disease. TCRdb reprocessed the 5' RACE reads and stores each CDR3 protein as one record, lacking DNA. In total, the table holds hundreds of thousands of distinct CDR3 sequences. Sequencing used blood. The receptors here all came from a human donor with ulcerative colitis or Crohn's disease, or a healthy co-twin of an affected twin (not recorded which). CDR3s include the opening cysteine and the closing phenylalanine or tryptophan. Each record gives: J gene, V gene, CDR3 protein.

TRBJ2-2,TRBV15,CATSRDPAPGTGELFF
TRBJ2-7,TRBV4-3,CASSQGSEVPYEQYF
TRBJ2-7,TRBV12-3/TRBV12-4,CASSLRQIDTYEQYF
TRBJ2-7,TRBV20-1,CSAHHGYVIYEQYF
TRBJ2-3,TRBV27,CASSRKTGTSTDTQYF
TRBJ2-6,TRBV24-1,CATSEGNSGANVLTF
TRBJ2-7,TRBV20-1,CSARDEGSSYEQYF
TRBJ2-3,TRBV20-1,CSASDTERTDTQYF
TRBJ2-5,TRBV7-6,CASSSSWGQETQYF
TRBJ2-3,TRBV7-2,CASSLSAEPSTDTQYF
TRBJ2-1,TRBV5-1,CASSSTRPDRGRVNEQFF
TRBJ2-7,TRBV12-3/TRBV12-4,CASSLAMTGGTYEQYF
TRBJ2-5,TRBV7-8,CASSKELGGRLFETQYF
TRBJ2-7,TRBV6-7,CASSYSGGGNDFSYEQYF
TRBJ1-6,TRBV4-1,CASSQDRGLRSPLHF
TRBJ2-1,TRBV13,CASSSDHLAGEAVGEQFF
TRBJ2-5,TRBV7-7,CASNNGGQQETQYF
TRBJ2-2,TRBV20-1,CSAGLAGAHTGELFF
TRBJ2-3,TRBV11-1,CASSLGPGLTSGRLSTDTQYF
TRBJ2-3,TRBV12-3/TRBV12-4,CASRPSGGPSTDTQYF
TRBJ1-5,TRBV20-1,CSASTNRDSNQPQHF
TRBJ2-5,TRBV20-1,CSATSTGTSGGHHQETQYF
TRBJ2-7,TRBV7-9,CASSSRRQVSYEQYF
TRBJ2-6,TRBV9,CASSHLPLQPGGTGANVLTF
TRBJ2-7,TRBV4-3,CASSQEGVPSGVYEQYF
TRBJ2-7,TRBV20-1,CSAREHVSYEQYF
TRBJ1-2,TRBV2,CASSEQGVDYGYTF
TRBJ2-7,TRBV18,CASSPLADRGQGERYF
TRBJ2-3,TRBV6-5,CASSHEAGSTQYF
TRBJ2-7,TRBV27,CASSLNWSSGEQYF
TRBJ2-1,TRBV10-3,CATTLANEQFF
TRBJ2-1,TRBV5-1,CASSLGPGGREQFF
TRBJ1-5,TRBV7-9,CASSDTDQPQHF
TRBJ2-3,TRBV28,CASSPGIDTQYF
TRBJ2-7,TRBV6-1,CASSRTGDGVYEQYF
TRBJ1-4,TRBV18,CASSPTGINEKLFF
TRBJ2-7,TRBV5-6,CASSLDGVSYEQYF
TRBJ1-5,TRBV7-2,CASSLALGTQPQHF
TRBJ2-6,TRBV7-2,CASSLSGGISGANVLTF
TRBJ2-3,TRBV28,CASSLIVWDRVGDTQYF
TRBJ2-7,TRBV7-6,CASSPRSGTANAYEQYF
TRBJ1-6,TRBV29-1,CSAREDGDSPLHF
TRBJ1-2,TRBV20-1,CSAPESGQSNYGYTF
TRBJ2-2,TRBV20-1,CSARDQLAGAGELFF
TRBJ2-7,TRBV20-1,CSALTAGESSYEQYF
TRBJ2-5,TRBV10-3,CATREQRETQYF